The T cell receptor beta chain described here comes from a study of shared clonotypes between healthy human individuals. The study's findings and limits: With few donors, the genetic and exposure-history diversity represented was limited. The researchers took only blood, and tissue repertoires probably look different.

This clone was recorded once. Its matching antigen is unknown. There were no recent acute infections or vaccinations among the donors, who were healthy HIV-negative adults. Every subset's genomic DNA went evenly onto several immunoSEQ plates. The protocol was immunoSEQ multiplex PCR, while the TCRdb copy is restricted to in-frame clones and leaves out a portion. The sample holds fewer than 600,000 clones, roughly three quarters seen once. Trimming cost V 5 bases and J 0 bases, with 10 bases left between them. The germline V gene encodes CDR1 MDHEN and CDR2 SYDVKM. CDR3 length equals 15 residues. The chain employs TRBV28 and TRBJ1-4; D unclear. The sequenced sample was PBMCs. The receptor's source is a woman in her thirties or forties in good health. Some clones in this sample may be carry-over from other donors' samples. DNA for the CDR3: TGTGCCAGCAGTGGAAAAGCTGCAACTAATGAAAAACTGTTTTTT. As protein: CASSGKAATNEKLFF.